This T cell receptor (beta chain) is from a study of CD8 T cells in ankylosing spondylitis. Between the trimmed V and J ends, which lost 5 bases and 4 bases, there was a span of 15 bases. The CDR3 loop spans 14 amino acids. CDR1 SQVTM and CDR2 ANQGSEA come from the germline V gene. Libraries of TCR beta came from quantitative 5'-RACE with molecular barcodes. TCRdb reanalysed the 5' RACE reads using MiXCR and keeps one entry per CDR3 protein. Among a few hundred thousand distinct CDR3 sequences listed, roughly a sixth were seen once. General study findings and limits: A TCR beta motif of several highly homologous variants seemed to mark ankylosing spondylitis blood. Disease-linked clones, CD8+, were relatively rare in peripheral blood. Clones tied to disease were said to be significantly enriched in matched ankylosing spondylitis synovial fluid. Several of the motif variants were reported before in synovial fluid and blood from reactive arthritis.

This clonotype has a count of ten or more. Its cognate antigen is unknown. This receptor was obtained from a male donor with ankylosing spondylitis. The rearrangement links TRBV29-1 to TRBJ2-1; a possible D gene is TRBD2 (5 bases). Sequenced input: blood, either unsorted or a sorted T cell fraction (not recorded which). CDR3 sequence: CSVSGSRLYNEQFF. The CDR3 nucleotides read TGCAGCGTTAGCGGAAGTCGTCTTTACAATGAGCAGTTCTTC.